The clone carrying this T cell receptor (beta chain) was seen ten or more times. The antigen remains unidentified. Via MiXCR, TCRdb re-called the RACE reads, giving one row per CDR3 protein. The sample carries 85,000 to 100,000 distinct CDR3 sequences, roughly 10% recorded once. This sample was included in a study of human T cells and chemical hapten exposure. On the study more broadly: A 2 cm by 2 cm inner upper arm patch received 2% DPC for sensitization. Study-level points and caveats: DPC sensitization left the count of TCRs above 1 in 1000 unchanged.

The CDR3 consists of 19 residues. The time point here: pre-sensitization, week 0. Treatment noted: therapeutic diphenylcyclopropenone sensitization with weekly scalp DPC. People who gave samples had alopecia, were 18 to 70 years old, and were suitable for DPC. The TCR originated in a woman aged 55-75 years with alopecia areata. Some clones in this sample may be carry-over from other donors' samples. The sequencing here drew on whole blood, taken in connection with sensitization to the hapten diphenylcyclopropenone (DPC). This chain joins TRBV21-1 and TRBJ1-5; TRBD1 is the table's D call and was not checked against the DNA. TRBV21-1 is noted as a pseudogene. The CDR3 region is CASSKEDRTGAQGNQPQHF. For the CDR3, the DNA is TGTGCCAGCAGCAAAGAGGACCGGACAGGGGCCCAGGGTAATCAGCCCCAGCATTTT.